This T cell receptor beta chain was profiled in a study of beta chain features in type 1 diabetes. Study summary: Taken together, all samples contributed fewer than 110 million examined sorted cells. Whole-study findings and limits: When Type 1 diabetes patients were examined, their TCRB CDR3s proved moderately but significantly shorter in all four CD4+ subsets. VDJ junctions from type 1 diabetes patients carried fewer insertions and larger deletions. Compared with healthy donors, patients appeared to share more similar naive, central memory and regulatory TCRB repertoires. For patients and controls alike, PCR might favor shorter templates to the same degree.

This clone was observed a few times. Its specificity is not known. V lost 6 bases and J lost 6, with 15 bases in between. The CDR3 covers 13 residues. The germline V gene has CDR1 MNHNS and CDR2 SASEGT. As every portion of the isolated RNA was reverse transcribed, the sequencing read expressed TCRB transcripts. The repertoire was sequenced with immunoSEQ multiplex PCR; TCRdb's copy has only in-frame clones and lacks some. This sample has about 270,000 clones, with roughly an eighth found just once. Sequenced sample: naive CD4+ T cells from blood. This chain joins TRBV6-1 and TRBJ2-7, with D perhaps TRBD2 (6 bases). The TCR comes from a man aged 25 to 40 with type 1 diabetes. The CDR3 loop reads CASSLEEGREQYF. As DNA, the CDR3 is TGTGCCAGCAGCTTAGAGGAGGGGCGCGAGCAGTACTTC.